The 30 T cell receptor beta chains below were found in one sample sequenced in a study of cytomegalovirus exposure and HLA in healthy donors. This PCR relied on a set of 60 Vbeta primers and 13 Jbeta primers. Sequenced by immunoSEQ multiplex PCR; TCRdb stores in-frame clones only, minus some. The sample contains about 160,000 clones, about 80% of which appear only once. Sequencing used PBMCs. The receptor source for this set is a man aged 18 to 30 in good health and CMV-seropositive.

This clone was counted a few times. The chain has TRBV11-1 and TRBJ2-7; 11 bases are shared with TRBD2. This CDR3 contains 14 residues. In germline, CDR1 is SGHAT, CDR2 FQDESV (reference sequence). Trimming removed 6 bases from V and 2 bases from J; junction bases left unmatched: 3. CDR3 in amino acids: CASSTLAGAYEQYF. The CDR3 nucleotides are TGTGCCAGCAGTACACTAGCGGGAGCCTACGAGCAGTACTTC.

The table lists this clone with a count of one. This CDR3 is CASVQGASRTYEQYF. The CDR3 DNA reads TGTGCCAGCGTTCAGGGTGCTTCCCGAACCTACGAGCAGTACTTC. The chain links TRBV6-4 to TRBJ2-7; D is perhaps TRBD1 (5 bases). This CDR3 has 15 residues. CDR1 is MRHNA, CDR2 SNTAGT, per germline. Trimming removed 8 bases from V and 2 bases from J, with 19 bases in between.

The V call is TRBV18, the J call TRBJ2-1, with TRBD2 matching over 12 bases. This CDR3 comprises 16 residues. V lost 3 bases to trimming and J lost 4 bases; unmatched junction nucleotides: 4. CDR1 and CDR2 from the germline V gene are KGHSH and LQKENI. CDR3 coding DNA: TGTGCCAGCTCACCCCGGACTAGCGGGGAATACAATGAGCAGTTCTTC. This codes for CASSPRTSGEYNEQFF.

The chain links TRBV11-2 to TRBJ1-1; no definite D call. The CDR3 is made up of 15 amino acids. Deletions cut 5 bases from V and 1 base from J, with 14 bases between. In germline, CDR1 is SGHAT, CDR2 FQNNGV. CDR3 protein: CASSLNVGPNTEAFF. CDR3 coding DNA: TGTGCCAGCAGCCTAAACGTTGGGCCGAACACTGAAGCTTTCTTT.

The genes are TRBV4-2 and TRBJ2-1; 15 bases are shared with TRBD2. Germline values: CDR1 LGHNA, CDR2 YNFKEQ. The CDR3 runs to 16 residues. V gave up 0 bases and J gave up 9 bases; unmatched junction bases: 3. The CDR3 region is CASSQDPGLAGGEQFF. In nucleotides, the CDR3 is TGTGCCAGCAGCCAAGATCCGGGACTAGCGGGGGGTGAGCAGTTCTTC.

This chain joins TRBV6-1 and TRBJ2-7; D is possibly TRBD1 (5 bases). The germline gives CDR1 MNHNS, CDR2 SASEGT. This CDR3 region has 16 residues. V dropped 2 bases and J dropped 3 bases, with 17 bases sitting between them. This CDR3 reads CASSELYAGFIYEQYF. The CDR3 DNA sequence: TGTGCCAGCAGTGAACTCTACGCAGGGTTTATCTACGAGCAGTACTTC.

V and J are TRBV4-3 and TRBJ1-3, with 11 bases that match TRBD1. The CDR3 runs 16 residues. The V gene's germline CDR1 is LGHNA and CDR2 YSLEER. Trimming took 1 base from V and 1 from J; bases not matched to a gene: 0. The CDR3 DNA is TGCGCCAGCAGCCAAGGGGACAGGGGGTCTGGAAACACCATATATTTT. Encoded protein: CASSQGDRGSGNTIYF.

This rearrangement joins TRBV25-1 to TRBJ1-2, with D possibly TRBD1 on 6 matching bases. Trimming stripped 2 bases from V and 1 base from J, with 11 bases between. This CDR3 has 15 residues. The germline V gene has CDR1 MGHDK and CDR2 SYGVNS. The CDR3 coding sequence is TGTGCCAGCAGTGAAGGGGGGGGGCGTAACTATGGCTACACCTTC. Protein product: CASSEGGGRNYGYTF.

V and J are TRBV19 and TRBJ1-1; TRBD1 is a possible D gene (5 bases). Between the trimmed V and J ends, which lost 5 bases and 0 bases, there was a span of 10 bases. The germline gives CDR1 LNHDA, CDR2 SQIVND (reference sequence). The CDR3 has 14 amino acids. This CDR3 reads CASSVTVMNTEAFF. CDR3 in DNA: TGTGCCAGTAGTGTGACAGTTATGAACACTGAAGCTTTCTTT.

This clone turned up a few times. The J gene is TRBJ1-1, the V gene TRBV6-5; TRBD1 might be the D (5 bases). There are 15 residues in the CDR3. CDR1 and CDR2 (germline): MNHEY, SVGAGI. The V and J ends lost 0 bases and 4 bases respectively, with 12 bases between them. CDR3 sequence: CASSYSSTGATEAFF. As DNA, the CDR3 is TGTGCCAGCAGTTACTCGTCCACAGGAGCCACTGAAGCTTTCTTT.

The chain links TRBV11-3 to TRBJ2-7, with 9 bases identical to TRBD1. The germline gives CDR1 SGHNT, CDR2 YENEEA. Trimming cost V 5 bases and J 6 bases; bases outside gene matches: 5. This CDR3 region has 13 residues. The CDR3 bases are TGTGCCAGCAGCAATACAGGGGGCACCGAGCAGTACTTC. This encodes CASSNTGGTEQYF.

This chain connects TRBV30 to TRBJ2-5; D gene ambiguous. CDR1 is GTSNPN, CDR2 SVGIG, per germline (reference sequence). Trimming shortened V by 3 bases and J by 5 bases, and 16 bases separated the two germline ends. CDR3 length equals 14 residues. The CDR3, as DNA: TGTGCCTGGAGCGCGTTAGATGTCGCCGAGACCCAGTACTTC. This sequence encodes CAWSALDVAETQYF.

The genes are TRBV14 and TRBJ1-2, with D maybe TRBD1 (5 bases). CDR1 is SGHDN and CDR2 is FVKESK in the germline V gene. With 4 bases removed from V and 8 bases from J, the gap between germline ends came to 11 bases. The CDR3 covers 12 residues. CDR3 residues: CASSPRDSGYTF. The CDR3, as DNA: TGTGCCAGCAGCCCGCGGGACTCGGGCTACACCTTC.

The chain carries TRBV7-9 and TRBJ1-2; D gene uncertain. Trimming took off 5 bases at V and 2 bases at J, with 15 bases between the two ends. Germline V gives CDR1 SEHNR, CDR2 FQNEAQ (reference sequence). The CDR3 extends over 15 amino acids. The CDR3 sequence: CASSPMGGLNYGYTF. The CDR3 nucleotides read TGTGCCAGCAGCCCCATGGGAGGATTGAACTATGGCTACACCTTC.

The chain recombines TRBV27 with TRBJ2-1; 7 bases fit TRBD1. Germline CDR1 reads MNHEY; CDR2 reads SMNVEV (reference sequence). The CDR3 contains 13 residues. V lost 4 bases and J lost 4; bases outside the gene matches: 1. The CDR3 is CASSSGQYNEQFF. As DNA, the CDR3 is TGTGCCAGCAGTTCGGGACAGTACAATGAGCAGTTCTTC.

The CDR3 loop reads CASSQGGQAGELFF. The CDR3 DNA is TGTGCCAGCAGTCAAGGAGGACAGGCCGGGGAGCTGTTTTTT. The V gene is TRBV6-5, the J gene TRBJ2-2; TRBD1 matches at 7 bases. Germline lookup yields CDR1 MNHEY and CDR2 SVGAGI. With 5 bases clipped from V and 6 bases from J, the junction kept 6 bases outside the gene matches. This CDR3 comprises 14 residues.

The chain carries TRBV19 and TRBJ1-1, with 7 nucleotides matching TRBD1. CDR1 and CDR2 from the germline V gene are LNHDA and SQIVND (reference sequence). The CDR3 length is 16 residues. The V gene end was trimmed by 4 bases and the J gene end by 2 bases; junction bases not matched to a gene: 10. The CDR3 loop reads CASSKTSSGGNTEAFF. In DNA, the CDR3 is TGTGCCAGTAGTAAGACCTCATCAGGGGGAAACACTGAAGCTTTCTTT.

This clone has only one observation. The chain has TRBV6-1 and TRBJ1-1; D is unresolved. Trimming left V 1 base short and J 4 bases short, with 22 bases between. CDR3 length equals 18 residues. The germline V gene encodes CDR1 MNHNS and CDR2 SASEGT. The CDR3 sequence: CASSEGPPLPGLGTEAFF. The CDR3, as DNA: TGTGCCAGCAGTGAAGGACCTCCTCTTCCCGGGTTGGGCACTGAAGCTTTCTTT.

This clone has more than one count but fewer than ten. The rearrangement joins TRBV7-9 to TRBJ2-4, with a possible D match to TRBD2 (5 bases). This CDR3 is built from 13 residues. The germline V gene has CDR1 SEHNR and CDR2 FQNEAQ (reference sequence). The V end lost 2 bases, the J end lost 8 bases, and 10 bases lay between the germline ends. DNA of the CDR3: TGTGCCAGCAGCTTACCGGGAACGGACATTCAGTACTTC. Its translation is CASSLPGTDIQYF.

The chain employs TRBV29-1 and TRBJ1-1; D is possibly TRBD1 (5 bases). V lost 3 bases, J lost 5 bases, and 19 bases lay in between. CDR3 length equals 15 residues. The germline CDR1 and CDR2 sequences are SQVTM and ANQGSEA. CDR3 coding DNA: TGCAGCGTTGAGGACCGAGGGAGGGGTCGGACTGAAGCTTTCTTT. It specifies CSVEDRGRGRTEAFF.

The chain joins TRBV5-4 to TRBJ2-6; TRBD2 agrees at 10 bases. J was trimmed by 0 bases and V by 3 bases; bases with no gene match: 6. Germline CDR1 reads SGHNT; CDR2 reads YYREEE (reference sequence). The length of the CDR3 is 18 residues. The DNA of the CDR3 is TGTGCCAGCAGCTCTATAGCGGGGGGCTTCTCTGGGGCCAACGTCCTGACTTTC. Its protein is CASSSIAGGFSGANVLTF.

This rearrangement joins TRBV18 to TRBJ2-4; D is possibly TRBD2 (6 bases). The germline V gene has CDR1 KGHSH and CDR2 LQKENI. The ends were cut back, 1 base at V and 7 bases at J, with 11 bases in the middle. The CDR3 totals 14 residues. CDR3 sequence reads: CASSPLTEGNIQYF. The CDR3 region has the DNA TGTGCCAGCTCACCACTTACGGAGGGCAACATTCAGTACTTC.

This rearrangement joins TRBV30 to TRBJ2-5, with D possibly matching TRBD1 (6 bases). V lost 0 bases and J lost 5, with 10 bases in between. The CDR3 is 13 residues long. Germline V gene sequence: CDR1 GTSNPN, CDR2 SVGIG (reference sequence). The CDR3 sequence is CAWSVQGRETQYF. CDR3 nucleotides: TGTGCCTGGAGTGTACAGGGACGGGAGACCCAGTACTTC.

This rearrangement joins TRBV9 to TRBJ2-1; TRBD2 matches 10 bases. The CDR3 loop spans 17 amino acids. The germline V gene encodes CDR1 SGDLS and CDR2 YYNGEE. With 1 base clipped from V and 4 bases from J, the junction kept 8 bases outside the gene matches. The CDR3 bases are TGTGCCAGCAGCGTAAGCCCCGCTAGCGGGGGTTACAATGAGCAGTTCTTC. It yields the protein CASSVSPASGGYNEQFF.

CDR3 sequence (DNA): TGTGCCAGCAGTTTATCAGTCGGGGCAGGGGACTACGAGCAGTACTTC. Protein sequence: CASSLSVGAGDYEQYF. The genes are TRBV27 and TRBJ2-7, with TRBD1 as a possible D gene (6 bases). V was trimmed by 0 bases and J by 3 bases, leaving 15 bases between them. This CDR3 has 16 amino acids. CDR1 MNHEY and CDR2 SMNVEV come from the germline V gene (reference sequence).

The chain carries TRBV18 and TRBJ2-1, with 8 bases fitting TRBD2. Germline V CDR1 and CDR2: KGHSH, LQKENI. The CDR3 covers 17 residues. V shed 0 bases and J 4 bases; nucleotides not matched to a gene: 8. CDR3 nucleotide sequence: TGTGCCAGCTCACCACCGGGGAGCGGGGGAACATACAATGAGCAGTTCTTC. Protein product: CASSPPGSGGTYNEQFF.

This chain connects TRBV5-1 to TRBJ2-1; 8 bases align to TRBD1. The V and J ends lost 2 bases and 3 bases, in that order; junction bases with no gene match: 10. Germline V gives CDR1 SGHRS, CDR2 YFSETQ. The CDR3 covers 17 residues. CDR3 nucleotides: TGCGCCAGCAGCTTTAGGACAGGGAGGAATCTCTACAATGAGCAGTTCTTC. Amino acid sequence: CASSFRTGRNLYNEQFF.

A note on this clone: At one end the junction does not follow the germline gene, possibly because of a read error. This sequence joins TRBV6-6 and TRBJ2-6; D possibly corresponds to TRBD1 (5 bases). The CDR3 is 15 residues long. Germline V CDR1 and CDR2: MNHNY, SVGAGI (reference sequence). CDR3 in amino acids: CASSYSLSGANGLTF. The CDR3 DNA reads as TGTGCCAGCAGTTACAGCTTATCTGGGGCCAACGGCCTGACTTTC.

This chain joins TRBV28 and TRBJ2-1, with 9 bases fitting TRBD2. This CDR3 is 14 amino acids long. The germline V gene encodes CDR1 MDHEN and CDR2 SYDVKM. V gave up 8 bases and J gave up 10 bases; unmatched junction bases: 12. This CDR3 reads CASVAGGRRGEQFF. CDR3 sequence (DNA): TGTGCCAGCGTCGCGGGGGGGCGTCGTGGGGAGCAGTTCTTC.

CDR3 residues: CASSLGRIGQPQHF. In DNA, the CDR3 is TGTGCCAGCAGCTTGGGCAGGATTGGTCAGCCCCAGCATTTT. The rearrangement joins TRBV5-6 to TRBJ1-5; D ambiguous. The CDR3 sequence is 14 residues long. The germline V gene has CDR1 SGHDT and CDR2 YYEEEE. The germline V and J ends were trimmed by 0 bases and 6 bases, with 10 bases remaining between them.